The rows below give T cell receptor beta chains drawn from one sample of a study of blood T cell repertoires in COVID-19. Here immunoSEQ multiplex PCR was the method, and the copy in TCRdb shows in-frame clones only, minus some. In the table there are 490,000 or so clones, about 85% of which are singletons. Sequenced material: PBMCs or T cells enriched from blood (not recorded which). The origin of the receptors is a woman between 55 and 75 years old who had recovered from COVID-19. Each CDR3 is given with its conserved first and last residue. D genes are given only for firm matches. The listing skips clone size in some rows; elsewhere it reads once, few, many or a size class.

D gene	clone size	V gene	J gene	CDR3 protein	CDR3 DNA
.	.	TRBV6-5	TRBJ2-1	CASSYSNRVGEQFF	TGTGCCAGCAGTTACTCTAACAGGGTAGGCGAGCAGTTCTTC
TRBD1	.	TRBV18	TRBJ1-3	CASSLSLTGAKNTIYF	TGTGCCAGCTCACTCTCCCTGACAGGGGCCAAGAACACCATATATTTT
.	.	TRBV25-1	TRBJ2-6	CATSDSIRSSGANVLTF	TGTGCCACCTCGGACAGTATAAGGAGCTCTGGGGCCAACGTCCTGACTTTC
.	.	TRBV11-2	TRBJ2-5	CASSHPGETQYF	TGTGCCAGCAGCCACCCGGGGGAGACCCAGTACTTC
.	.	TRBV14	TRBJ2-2	CASSPGVGELFF	TGTGCCAGCAGCCCGGGAGTAGGGGAGCTGTTTTTT
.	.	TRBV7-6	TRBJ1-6	CASSLNPGNSPLHF	TGTGCCAGCAGCTTAAACCCCGGGAATTCACCCCTCCACTTT
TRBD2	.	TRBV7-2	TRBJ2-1	CASSLDGGAYNEQFF	TGTGCCAGCAGCTTAGACGGGGGGGCTTACAATGAGCAGTTCTTC
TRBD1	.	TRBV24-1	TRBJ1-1	CATRGQKNTEAFF	TGTGCCACCAGGGGACAGAAGAACACTGAAGCTTTCTTT
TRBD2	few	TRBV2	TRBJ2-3	CASRSGLANTDTQYF	TGTGCCAGCAGATCGGGACTAGCAAACACAGATACGCAGTATTTT
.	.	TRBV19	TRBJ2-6	CASSISQGTGANVLTF	TGTGCCAGTAGTATTTCTCAGGGGACTGGGGCCAACGTCCTGACTTTC
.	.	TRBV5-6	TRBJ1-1	CASSSTPGDTEAFF	TGTGCCAGCAGTTCAACACCGGGGGACACTGAAGCTTTCTTT
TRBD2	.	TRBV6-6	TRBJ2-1	CASSPTSPTLSSYNEQFF	TGTGCCAGCAGTCCGACTAGCCCGACTCTGAGCTCCTACAATGAGCAGTTCTTC
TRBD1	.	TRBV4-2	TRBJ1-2	CASSQWDRVDGYTF	TGTGCCAGCAGCCAATGGGACAGGGTGGATGGCTACACCTTC